This T cell receptor (beta chain) comes out of a study of CD8 T cells in ankylosing spondylitis. To note about this clonotype: Antigen unknown.

The study's findings and limits: Apparently characteristic of ankylosing spondylitis blood was a TCR beta motif (roughly eight highly homologous variants).

Trimming cost V 5 bases and J 5 bases, with 12 bases left between them. CDR1 is SGHTA and CDR2 is FQGTGA in the germline V gene. The CDR3 spans 13 residues. TCRdb re-called the 5' RACE reads through MiXCR, storing one row per CDR3 protein. The table records roughly 700,000 distinct CDR3 sequences, over 15% of them present only once. This chain joins TRBV7-3 and TRBJ1-1; D perhaps matches TRBD1 (6 bases). The sequence derives from a male donor with ankylosing spondylitis. Material for sequencing was blood, either unsorted or a sorted T cell fraction (not recorded which). DNA for the CDR3: TGTGCCAGCAGCAAGGACAGAAAGACTGAAGCTTTCTTT. This translates into CASSKDRKTEAFF. Based on the CDR3 plus reference TRBV7-3 and TRBJ1-1, the full variable domain is GAGVSQTPSNKVTEKGKYVELRCDPISGHTALYWYRQSLGQGPEFLIYFQGTGAADDSGLPNDRFFAVRPEGSVSTLKIQRTERGDSAVYLCASSKDRKTEAFFGQGTRLTVV.